This record concerns one T cell receptor beta chain sequence. The time point here: peripheral blood 6 weeks after treatment start. The assay was immunoSEQ multiplex PCR, and TCRdb's table has in-frame clones only and misses some. Of tens of thousands of clones listed, approximately 85% are singletons. These data belong to a study of PD-L1 blockade in urothelial cancer. Germline V gives CDR1 MNHEY, CDR2 SMNVEV (reference sequence). The V gene lost 7 bases and the J gene lost 2 bases, with 15 bases spanning the gap. The CDR3 has 15 residues. This rearrangement joins TRBV27 to TRBJ2-1, with D maybe TRBD1 (5 bases). The TCR was taken from a man in his fifties with urothelial cancer. Source: PBMCs, taken around atezolizumab (anti-PD-L1) treatment. CDR3 protein: CASTLRPGPYNEQFF. The DNA of the CDR3 is TGTGCCAGCACCCTACGGCCAGGGCCCTACAATGAGCAGTTCTTC.